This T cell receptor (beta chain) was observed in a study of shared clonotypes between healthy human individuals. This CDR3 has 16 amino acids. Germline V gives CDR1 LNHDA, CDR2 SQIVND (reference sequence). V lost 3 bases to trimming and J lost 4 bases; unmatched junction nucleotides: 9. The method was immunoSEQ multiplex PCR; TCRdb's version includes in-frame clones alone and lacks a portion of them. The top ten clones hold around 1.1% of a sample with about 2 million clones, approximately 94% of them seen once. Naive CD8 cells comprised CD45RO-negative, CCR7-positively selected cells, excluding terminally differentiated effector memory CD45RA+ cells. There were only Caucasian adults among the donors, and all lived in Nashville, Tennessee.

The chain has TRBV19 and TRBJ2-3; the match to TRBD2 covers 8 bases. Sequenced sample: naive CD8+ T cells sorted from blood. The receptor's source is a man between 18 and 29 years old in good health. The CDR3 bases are TGTGCCAGTAGTATGGGGACTAGAACGTTGGCAGATACGCAGTATTTT. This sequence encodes CASSMGTRTLADTQYF.